These T cell receptor beta chains were read from a single sample in a study of OX40 agonist ivuxolimab in advanced cancers. Profiling relied on immunoSEQ multiplex PCR, and the TCRdb table lists in-frame clones only, not all of them. This table has tens of thousands of clones, nearly 80% appearing once. The source material was CD4+ or CD8+ T cells sorted from blood, sampled in a trial of the OX40 agonist ivuxolimab. These receptors originate from an adult with an advanced solid tumor such as melanoma, head and neck, liver or kidney cancer. The CDR3 runs from the conserved cysteine through the conserved F or W. Fields, in order: J gene, clone size, V gene, CDR3 length, D gene, CDR3 protein, CDR3 DNA. A D gene is named only where the DNA matches it firmly. Clone size is not always given. Where it is, it says once, few, many or a class for expanded clones.

j_gene: TRBJ1-3
abundance: -
v_gene: TRBV4-1
len: 16
d_gene: -
CDR3aa: CASSRNWKGAGNTIYF
CDR3nt: TGCGCCAGCAGCCGAAATTGGAAAGGAGCTGGAAACACCATATATTTT

j_gene: TRBJ1-2
abundance: few
v_gene: TRBV7-9
len: 16
d_gene: -
CDR3aa: CASSLRRGTEGDGYTF
CDR3nt: TGTGCCAGCAGCTTAAGGCGGGGAACGGAGGGTGATGGCTACACCTTC

j_gene: TRBJ2-7
abundance: -
v_gene: TRBV11-1
len: 14
d_gene: -
CDR3aa: CASSLGRASLEQYF
CDR3nt: TGTGCCAGCAGCTTGGGCAGGGCTTCTCTCGAGCAGTACTTC

j_gene: TRBJ2-5
abundance: -
v_gene: TRBV7-8
len: 15
d_gene: TRBD2
CDR3aa: CASSVGLAGVETQYF
CDR3nt: TGTGCCAGCAGCGTCGGACTAGCGGGAGTTGAGACCCAGTACTTC

j_gene: TRBJ2-3
abundance: -
v_gene: TRBV13
len: 15
d_gene: -
CDR3aa: CASSFGEDNTDTQYF
CDR3nt: TGTGCCAGCAGCTTCGGGGAAGACAACACAGATACGCAGTATTTT

j_gene: TRBJ2-3
abundance: -
v_gene: TRBV9
len: 14
d_gene: -
CDR3aa: CASSVGTPTHTQYF
CDR3nt: TGTGCCAGCAGCGTAGGAACCCCCACACATACGCAGTATTTT

j_gene: TRBJ1-3
abundance: -
v_gene: TRBV7-6
len: 16
d_gene: -
CDR3aa: CASSLRDSNAGNTIYF
CDR3nt: TGTGCCAGCAGCTTACGTGACAGCAACGCTGGAAACACCATATATTTT

j_gene: TRBJ2-5
abundance: -
v_gene: TRBV11-3
len: 16
d_gene: -
CDR3aa: CASSLVRRGFSPIQYF
CDR3nt: TGTGCCAGCAGCTTAGTCCGTCGGGGCTTCTCCCCTATCCAGTACTTC

j_gene: TRBJ1-1
abundance: few
v_gene: TRBV6-5
len: 14
d_gene: -
CDR3aa: CASSYKGTGDKAFF
CDR3nt: TGTGCCAGCAGTTATAAGGGCACGGGTGATAAAGCTTTCTTT

j_gene: TRBJ2-2
abundance: -
v_gene: TRBV9
len: 15
d_gene: -
CDR3aa: CASSVGTSNTGELFF
CDR3nt: TGTGCCAGCAGCGTAGGGACGTCAAACACCGGGGAGCTGTTTTTT

j_gene: TRBJ1-3
abundance: few
v_gene: TRBV18
len: 18
d_gene: TRBD1
CDR3aa: CASSPVDRGIFMGNTIYF
CDR3nt: TGTGCCAGCTCACCTGTCGACAGGGGAATCTTTATGGGAAACACCATATATTTT

j_gene: TRBJ1-1
abundance: -
v_gene: TRBV4-1
len: 16
d_gene: -
CDR3aa: CASSPERDRLNTEAFF
CDR3nt: TGCGCCAGCAGCCCCGAAAGGGACCGGTTGAACACTGAAGCTTTCTTT

j_gene: TRBJ2-7
abundance: -
v_gene: TRBV7-9
len: 14
d_gene: -
CDR3aa: CASSLGRASLEQYF
CDR3nt: TGTGCCAGCAGCTTGGGCAGGGCTTCTCTCGAGCAGTACTTC

j_gene: TRBJ2-3
abundance: -
v_gene: TRBV25-1
len: 10
d_gene: -
CDR3aa: CASRQDTQYF
CDR3nt: TGTGCCAGCCGTCAGGATACGCAGTATTTT

j_gene: TRBJ2-1
abundance: -
v_gene: TRBV10-3
len: 18
d_gene: TRBD1
CDR3aa: CAISDSTGGQGTYNEQFF
CDR3nt: TGTGCCATCAGTGACTCCACTGGAGGACAGGGGACCTACAATGAGCAGTTCTTC

j_gene: TRBJ2-1
abundance: once
v_gene: TRBV6-5
len: 15
d_gene: -
CDR3aa: CASSSGTADYNEQFF
CDR3nt: TGTGCCAGCAGTTCCGGGACTGCGGACTACAATGAGCAGTTCTTC

j_gene: TRBJ1-4
abundance: few
v_gene: TRBV19
len: 15
d_gene: -
CDR3aa: CASSIGEGVNEKLFF
CDR3nt: TGTGCCAGTAGTATAGGGGAGGGCGTTAATGAAAAACTGTTTTTT

j_gene: TRBJ2-5
abundance: -
v_gene: TRBV18
len: 14
d_gene: -
CDR3aa: CASSPLRGVETQYF
CDR3nt: TGTGCCAGCTCACCTCTCCGAGGGGTGGAGACCCAGTACTTC

j_gene: TRBJ2-2
abundance: -
v_gene: TRBV2
len: 14
d_gene: -
CDR3aa: CASRLKGDTGELFF
CDR3nt: TGTGCCAGCAGATTAAAGGGCGACACCGGGGAGCTGTTTTTT

j_gene: TRBJ1-1
abundance: -
v_gene: TRBV6-6
len: 11
d_gene: -
CDR3aa: CASSYGESAFF
CDR3nt: TGTGCCAGCAGTTACGGGGAGAGCGCTTTCTTC

j_gene: TRBJ2-7
abundance: -
v_gene: TRBV6-5
len: 14
d_gene: TRBD2
CDR3aa: CASSLSGGPNEQYF
CDR3nt: TGTGCCAGCTCCCTCTCGGGAGGCCCTAACGAGCAGTACTTC

j_gene: TRBJ1-2
abundance: -
v_gene: TRBV25-1
len: 12
d_gene: -
CDR3aa: CASMEGFSGYTF
CDR3nt: TGTGCCAGCATGGAGGGGTTTAGTGGCTACACCTTC

j_gene: TRBJ1-1
abundance: -
v_gene: TRBV19
len: 14
d_gene: -
CDR3aa: CASSIGAHGTEAFF
CDR3nt: TGTGCCAGTAGTATCGGGGCGCATGGCACTGAAGCTTTCTTT

j_gene: TRBJ1-1
abundance: -
v_gene: TRBV5-1
len: 15
d_gene: -
CDR3aa: CASAKGGMATTEAFF
CDR3nt: TGCGCCAGCGCAAAGGGGGGGATGGCGACCACTGAAGCTTTCTTT

j_gene: TRBJ1-1
abundance: -
v_gene: TRBV18
len: 14
d_gene: -
CDR3aa: CASSPMDGGTEAFF
CDR3nt: TGTGCCAGCTCACCAATGGACGGAGGCACTGAAGCTTTCTTT

j_gene: TRBJ2-1
abundance: once
v_gene: TRBV19
len: 14
d_gene: TRBD1
CDR3aa: CASSITQGAHEQFF
CDR3nt: TGTGCCAGTAGTATAACTCAGGGGGCCCATGAGCAGTTCTTC

j_gene: TRBJ2-6
abundance: -
v_gene: TRBV4-2
len: 18
d_gene: TRBD1
CDR3aa: CASSQEGQGATGANVLTF
CDR3nt: TGTGCCAGCAGCCAAGAGGGTCAGGGGGCCACTGGGGCCAACGTCCTGACTTTC

j_gene: TRBJ2-7
abundance: -
v_gene: TRBV30
len: 11
d_gene: -
CDR3aa: CAWSDRAEQYF
CDR3nt: TGTGCCTGGAGTGACAGGGCCGAGCAGTACTTC

j_gene: TRBJ2-5
abundance: once
v_gene: TRBV9
len: 15
d_gene: TRBD2
CDR3aa: CASSPVTGLQETQYF
CDR3nt: TGTGCCAGCAGCCCTGTAACGGGACTACAAGAGACCCAGTACTTC

j_gene: TRBJ2-7
abundance: -
v_gene: TRBV18
len: 14
d_gene: -
CDR3aa: CASSPSGVRYEQYF
CDR3nt: TGTGCCAGCTCACCGTCAGGGGTTAGATACGAGCAGTACTTC

j_gene: TRBJ1-1
abundance: once
v_gene: TRBV7-2
len: 17
d_gene: TRBD1
CDR3aa: CASSFRTGALLGTEAFF
CDR3nt: TGTGCCAGCAGCTTCCGGACAGGGGCCCTTTTGGGCACTGAAGCTTTCTTT

j_gene: TRBJ2-5
abundance: -
v_gene: TRBV7-6
len: 15
d_gene: TRBD2
CDR3aa: CASSPRLAAQETQYF
CDR3nt: TGTGCCAGCAGCCCCCGACTAGCGGCGCAAGAGACCCAGTACTTC

j_gene: TRBJ2-3
abundance: -
v_gene: TRBV7-2
len: 14
d_gene: -
CDR3aa: CASSFDSGTDTQYF
CDR3nt: TGTGCCAGCAGCTTCGACAGCGGCACAGATACGCAGTATTTT

j_gene: TRBJ2-4
abundance: -
v_gene: TRBV7-3
len: 16
d_gene: TRBD2
CDR3aa: CASSLGGLAGKNIQYF
CDR3nt: TGTGCCAGCAGCTTAGGGGGACTAGCGGGGAAAAACATTCAGTACTTC

j_gene: TRBJ2-7
abundance: -
v_gene: TRBV18
len: 15
d_gene: TRBD1
CDR3aa: CASSLQTGLSYEQYF
CDR3nt: TGTGCCAGCTCACTCCAGACAGGGCTTTCCTACGAGCAGTACTTC

j_gene: TRBJ2-2
abundance: -
v_gene: TRBV7-9
len: 13
d_gene: -
CDR3aa: CASSPHGSGELFF
CDR3nt: TGTGCCAGCAGCCCCCACGGAAGCGGGGAGCTGTTTTTT

j_gene: TRBJ2-7
abundance: -
v_gene: TRBV5-1
len: 16
d_gene: TRBD2
CDR3aa: CASSPSGGNAAFEQYF
CDR3nt: TGCGCCAGCAGTCCTAGCGGGGGTAACGCTGCCTTCGAGCAGTACTTC

j_gene: TRBJ2-2
abundance: few
v_gene: TRBV9
len: 14
d_gene: TRBD1
CDR3aa: CASSLGQGTGELFF
CDR3nt: TGTGCCAGCAGCCTGGGACAGGGCACCGGGGAGCTGTTTTTT

j_gene: TRBJ2-6
abundance: once
v_gene: TRBV19
len: 14
d_gene: -
CDR3aa: CASSPQSGANVLTF
CDR3nt: TGTGCCAGTAGTCCCCAGTCTGGGGCCAACGTCCTGACTTTC

j_gene: TRBJ2-7
abundance: -
v_gene: TRBV5-4
len: 14
d_gene: -
CDR3aa: CASSPLRRAYEQYF
CDR3nt: TGTGCCAGCAGCCCCCTCCGGAGGGCCTACGAGCAGTACTTC

j_gene: TRBJ1-2
abundance: -
v_gene: TRBV27
len: 14
d_gene: TRBD1
CDR3aa: CASSPRTGGNGYTF
CDR3nt: TGTGCCAGCAGTCCAAGGACAGGGGGCAATGGCTACACCTTC

j_gene: TRBJ1-5
abundance: -
v_gene: TRBV28
len: 15
d_gene: TRBD1
CDR3aa: CASSPPPGGRQPQHF
CDR3nt: TGTGCCAGCAGTCCTCCTCCAGGGGGTCGTCAGCCCCAGCATTTT